The rows below give T cell receptor beta chains drawn from one sample of a study of cytomegalovirus exposure and HLA in healthy donors. Profiling relied on immunoSEQ multiplex PCR, and the TCRdb table lists in-frame clones only, not all of them. The repertoire has 150,000 to 200,000 clones, approximately 72% of them found once; the top ten carry approximately 2.3%. The sample was PBMCs. The receptors here all came from a female donor in good health and CMV-seronegative. Each CDR3 is given with its conserved first and last residue. A D gene is named only where the DNA matches it firmly. Part of the rows lack a size; the others show once, few, many or a class for expanded clones.

clone_size	v_call	j_call	d_call	cdr3_nt	cdr3_aa
NA	TRBV7-2	TRBJ2-1	TRBD1	TGTGCCAGCAGCCCCCGGACAGGTTTAGGTCTATACAATGAGCAGTTCTTC	CASSPRTGLGLYNEQFF
NA	TRBV7-2	TRBJ1-1	NA	TGTGCCAGCAGCTTCGGAGGTAACACTGAAGCTTTCTTT	CASSFGGNTEAFF
NA	TRBV7-6	TRBJ2-1	TRBD2	TGTGCCAGCAGCCCACGACTAGCGGGGGGGGGTAATGAGCAGTTCTTC	CASSPRLAGGGNEQFF
NA	TRBV28	TRBJ1-5	NA	TGTGCCAGCAGACAGGGAATAAATCAGCCCCAGCATTTT	CASRQGINQPQHF
NA	TRBV18	TRBJ1-5	NA	TGTGCCAGCTCACGAGACAGTTCGGGTCAGCCCCAGCATTTT	CASSRDSSGQPQHF
NA	TRBV7-2	TRBJ2-7	TRBD1	TGTGCCAGCAGTTCTGGAGGACAGGGGGCCAACGAGCAGTACTTC	CASSSGGQGANEQYF
NA	TRBV15	TRBJ1-6	NA	TGTGCCACCAGCAGAGATCGGGAGGGCGGGTCACCCCTCCACTTT	CATSRDREGGSPLHF
once	TRBV4-3	TRBJ2-6	TRBD1	TGCGCCAGCAGCCAAGAGGGACAGGAAGCCTCTGGGGCCAACGGCCTGACTTTC	CASSQEGQEASGANGLTF
NA	TRBV6-1	TRBJ2-1	TRBD2	TGTGCCAGCAGTGACGCGGGAGATAGCCACAATGAGCAGTTCTTC	CASSDAGDSHNEQFF
NA	TRBV19	TRBJ1-5	TRBD1	TGTGCCAGTAGACAGGGGGGGCGGGGACCGAGCAATCAGCCCCAGCATTTT	CASRQGGRGPSNQPQHF
NA	TRBV4-2	TRBJ2-5	TRBD1	TGTGCCAGCAGCCAAGCGGAACGGACAGGGGGAGGTCCCCAGTACTTC	CASSQAERTGGGPQYF
NA	TRBV7-2	TRBJ2-1	NA	TGTGCCAGCAGCTTAGAGGCGTACAGGCTCGTCTCCTACAATGAGCAGTTCTTC	CASSLEAYRLVSYNEQFF
NA	TRBV6-1	TRBJ2-5	TRBD2	TGTGCCAGCACCGGGACTAGCGGGAGAGGGGAGACCCAGTACTTC	CASTGTSGRGETQYF
NA	TRBV5-1	TRBJ1-2	NA	TGCGCCAGCAGCTTACAGGGAATCGATGGCTACACCTTC	CASSLQGIDGYTF
NA	TRBV30	TRBJ2-7	TRBD1	TGTGCCTGGAGTAGCGGACAGGGGGACGAGCAGTACTTC	CAWSSGQGDEQYF
NA	TRBV6-5	TRBJ1-2	TRBD1	TGTGCCAGCAGTTTCACGACAGGGGGCTATGGCTACACCTTC	CASSFTTGGYGYTF
NA	TRBV18	TRBJ2-3	TRBD2	TGTGCCAGCTCACTAATAACGGGACTAGGGGTCGATACGCAGTATTTT	CASSLITGLGVDTQYF
NA	TRBV19	TRBJ1-4	NA	TGTGCCAGTTGTCAGGGACAAGTAAATGAAAAACTGTTTTTT	CASCQGQVNEKLFF
NA	TRBV29-1	TRBJ2-5	NA	TGCAGCGTAGGGACTCCCAAGGAGACCCAGTACTTC	CSVGTPKETQYF
NA	TRBV2	TRBJ1-1	NA	TGTGCCAGCAGTGACAGGGGCTGGAAAACTGAAGCTTTCTTT	CASSDRGWKTEAFF
NA	TRBV9	TRBJ1-1	NA	TGTGCCAGCAGCGGGGGAGGACCCATGAACACTGAAGCTTTCTTT	CASSGGGPMNTEAFF
NA	TRBV9	TRBJ2-3	NA	TGTGCCAGCAGCGAGAGGTCCTTCACAGATACGCAGTATTTT	CASSERSFTDTQYF
NA	TRBV30	TRBJ1-6	NA	TGTGCCTGGACCCCAGGGACATATTCACCCCTCCACTTT	CAWTPGTYSPLHF
NA	TRBV5-1	TRBJ2-3	TRBD2	TGCGCCAGCAGCTTGGAAGCTAGCGGGAGGGATACGCAGTATTTT	CASSLEASGRDTQYF
NA	TRBV9	TRBJ1-1	NA	TGTGCCAGCAGCGCGGACAGTATTGAAACTGAAGCTTTCTTT	CASSADSIETEAFF
NA	TRBV25-1	TRBJ2-7	NA	TGTGCCAGCAGTGAATTTACGGGTAGCTCCTACGAGCAGTACTTC	CASSEFTGSSYEQYF
NA	TRBV19	TRBJ2-6	NA	TGTGCCAGTAGCGGGGTCGGGAACCCTGGGGCCAACGTCCTGACTTTC	CASSGVGNPGANVLTF
NA	TRBV7-9	TRBJ2-5	NA	TGTGCCAGCAGCTCCCTCGAGACCCAGTACTTC	CASSSLETQYF
few	TRBV9	TRBJ2-5	TRBD2	TGTGCCAGCAGCGAGCGGGAGGGGTACCAAGAGACCCAGTACTTC	CASSEREGYQETQYF
NA	TRBV5-1	TRBJ2-1	NA	TGCGCCAGCAGCTTGGGCGGGGGCGCCCTAGGTGAGCAGTTCTTC	CASSLGGGALGEQFF
NA	TRBV4-2	TRBJ2-7	TRBD2	TGTGCCAGCAGCCAAACTGGGACTAGCGGGGGCCACGAGCAGTACTTC	CASSQTGTSGGHEQYF
NA	TRBV6-5	TRBJ1-3	NA	TGTGCCAGCAGTTACAGCGTGGGAAACACCATATATTTT	CASSYSVGNTIYF
few	TRBV30	TRBJ2-7	NA	TGTGCCTGGAGGAGGACGGGGAGCTCCTACGAGCAGTACTTC	CAWRRTGSSYEQYF
NA	TRBV4-3	TRBJ2-7	TRBD2	TGCGCCAGCAGCCGTTTTAGCGGGATTAGCTACGAGCAGTACTTC	CASSRFSGISYEQYF
NA	TRBV27	TRBJ2-1	TRBD2	TGTGCCAGCAGTTTGGGACTAGCGACCGACAATGAGCAGTTCTTC	CASSLGLATDNEQFF
NA	TRBV13	TRBJ1-5	TRBD1	TGTGCCAGCAGCTTAAAGTCTACAGGGGATCAGCCCCAGCATTTT	CASSLKSTGDQPQHF
NA	TRBV7-2	TRBJ2-5	NA	TGTGCCAGCAGCCCGCGGGGTCCATGGGAGACCCAGTACTTC	CASSPRGPWETQYF
once	TRBV7-6	TRBJ2-1	TRBD2	TGTGCCAGCAGCCTCCTTCGGCCCTTACTAGCGGGAGTTCAATCCTACAATGAGCAGTTCTTC	CASSLLRPLLAGVQSYNEQFF
NA	TRBV10-3	TRBJ2-3	TRBD2	TGTGCCATCAGCCGGACTAGCGAAACAGATACGCAGTATTTT	CAISRTSETDTQYF
NA	TRBV6-5	TRBJ1-5	NA	TGTGCCAGCAGTTATCTCGGTAGCAATCAGCCCCAGCATTTT	CASSYLGSNQPQHF
once	TRBV28	TRBJ2-7	NA	TGTGCCAGCAGTCTACCAGATGAAGGGGTGGGATACGAGCAGTACTTC	CASSLPDEGVGYEQYF
once	TRBV9	TRBJ2-1	NA	TGTGCCAGCAGCGGATCAGGGAGGGGGATGAATGAGCAGTTCTTC	CASSGSGRGMNEQFF
NA	TRBV5-1	TRBJ2-3	NA	TGCGCCAGCACACCAGGGGGGCCCAAGGGGGATACGCAGTATTTT	CASTPGGPKGDTQYF
NA	TRBV5-1	TRBJ2-3	TRBD1	TGCGCCAGCAGCTCGGACAGGATTATTCTCTCTAGCACAGATACGCAGTATTTT	CASSSDRIILSSTDTQYF
once	TRBV18	TRBJ2-3	NA	TGTGCCAGCTCACCGACAGAAGATACGCAGTATTTT	CASSPTEDTQYF
NA	TRBV9	TRBJ2-1	TRBD1	TGTGCCAGCAGCGCGGAACCGGGACAGGGTATTGGTGAGCAGTTCTTC	CASSAEPGQGIGEQFF
NA	TRBV7-2	TRBJ2-7	TRBD2	TGTGCCAGCAGCTCGGGACTAGGGGCCTACGAGCAGTACTTC	CASSSGLGAYEQYF
NA	TRBV7-2	TRBJ1-2	NA	TGTGCCAGCAGCTTAGGTACTGCAGGGCAGGGCTACACCTTC	CASSLGTAGQGYTF
NA	TRBV30	TRBJ2-5	NA	TGTGCCTGGAGTGTCCACCAGGGGGAGACCCAGTACTTC	CAWSVHQGETQYF
NA	TRBV4-2	TRBJ2-6	NA	TGTGCCAGCAGCCAAGTCTCGGGAGGGGCCAACGTCCTGACTTTC	CASSQVSGGANVLTF
NA	TRBV27	TRBJ2-5	NA	TGTGCCAGCAGTTGGAGACAGGGAGGAGAGACCCAGTACTTC	CASSWRQGGETQYF
NA	TRBV2	TRBJ2-1	TRBD2	TGTGCCAGCAGCACTAGCGGGGCATTAAATGAGCAGTTCTTC	CASSTSGALNEQFF
NA	TRBV7-2	TRBJ1-1	NA	TGTGCCAGCAGCACCCGGACAGTTCTAGGAACTGAAGCTTTCTTT	CASSTRTVLGTEAFF
few	TRBV6-4	TRBJ2-7	NA	TGTGCCAGCAGACAGGACTCCTACGAGCAGTACTTC	CASRQDSYEQYF
NA	TRBV10-3	TRBJ1-1	NA	TGTGCCATCAGTGAAGAACAGGCCTACACTGAAGCTTTCTTT	CAISEEQAYTEAFF